The entry below describes one T cell receptor (beta chain). Some clones are missing from TCRdb's copy, which holds only in-frame ones; the method was immunoSEQ multiplex PCR. Among about 76,000 clones listed, about 90% were seen once. Stability required unchanged lesions during the previous 6 months. The record originates from a study of resident and recirculating memory T cells in vitiligo. Looking at the study overall: No cells were sorted; samples were homogenized just before genomic DNA extraction.

The germline CDR1 and CDR2 sequences are MDHEN and SYDVKM. The CDR3 contains 13 residues. V was pared by 1 base and J by 13 bases, with 8 bases of the junction left unmatched. The gene calls are TRBV28 and TRBJ1-2; 8 bases map to TRBD1. Sequenced: blood. This clonotype was sampled from a male donor with vitiligo. CDR3 residues: CASSLSGQGGLTF. DNA for the CDR3: TGTGCCAGCAGTTTATCAGGACAGGGCGGTCTCACCTTC.